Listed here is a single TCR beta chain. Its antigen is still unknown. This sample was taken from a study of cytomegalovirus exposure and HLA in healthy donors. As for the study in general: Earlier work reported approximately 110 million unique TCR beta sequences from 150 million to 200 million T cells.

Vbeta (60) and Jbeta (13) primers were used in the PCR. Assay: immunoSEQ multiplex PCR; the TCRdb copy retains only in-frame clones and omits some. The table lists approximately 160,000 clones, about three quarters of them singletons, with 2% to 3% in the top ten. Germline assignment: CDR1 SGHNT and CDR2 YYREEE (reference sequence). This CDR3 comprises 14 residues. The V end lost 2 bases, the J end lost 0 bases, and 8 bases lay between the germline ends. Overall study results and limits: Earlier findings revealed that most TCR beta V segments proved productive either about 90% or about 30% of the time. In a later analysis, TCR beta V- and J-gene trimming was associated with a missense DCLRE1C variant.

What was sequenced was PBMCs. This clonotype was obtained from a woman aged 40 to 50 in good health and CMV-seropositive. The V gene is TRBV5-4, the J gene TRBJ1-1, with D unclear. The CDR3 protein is CASSLWALNTEAFF. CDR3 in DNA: TGTGCCAGCAGCTTATGGGCTCTGAACACTGAAGCTTTCTTT.